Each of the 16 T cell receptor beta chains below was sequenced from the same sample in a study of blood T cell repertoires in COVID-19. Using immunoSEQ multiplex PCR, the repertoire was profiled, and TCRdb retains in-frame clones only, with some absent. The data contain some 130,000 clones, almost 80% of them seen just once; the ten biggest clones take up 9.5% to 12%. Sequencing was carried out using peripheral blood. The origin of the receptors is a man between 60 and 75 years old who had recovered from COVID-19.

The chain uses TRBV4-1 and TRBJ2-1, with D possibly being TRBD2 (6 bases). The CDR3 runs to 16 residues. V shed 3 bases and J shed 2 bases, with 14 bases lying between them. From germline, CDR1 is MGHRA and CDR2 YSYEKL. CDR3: CASSQPTSSPYNEQFF. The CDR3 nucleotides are TGCGCCAGCAGCCAGCCCACTAGCTCCCCCTACAATGAGCAGTTCTTC.

The CDR3 here is CASSPTLGSGRDTQYF. In DNA, the CDR3 is TGTGCCAGCAGCCCGACCCTTGGTAGCGGGAGGGATACGCAGTATTTT. The rearrangement links TRBV7-3 to TRBJ2-3, with 10 nucleotides matching TRBD2. The ends lost 5 bases at V and 6 bases at J; junction bases unmatched: 11. CDR1 and CDR2 (germline): SGHTA, FQGTGA. The CDR3 is made up of 16 amino acids.

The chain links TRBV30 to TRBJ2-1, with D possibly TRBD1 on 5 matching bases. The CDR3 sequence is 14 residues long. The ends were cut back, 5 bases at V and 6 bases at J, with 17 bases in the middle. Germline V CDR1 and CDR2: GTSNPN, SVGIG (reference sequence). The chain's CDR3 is CAWGALASGNEQFF. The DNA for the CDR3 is TGTGCCTGGGGGGCCCTCGCTTCGGGCAATGAGCAGTTCTTC.

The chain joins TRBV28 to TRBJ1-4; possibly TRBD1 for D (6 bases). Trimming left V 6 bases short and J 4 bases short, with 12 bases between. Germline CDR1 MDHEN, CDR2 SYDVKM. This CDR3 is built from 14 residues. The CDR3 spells CASSQGPINEKLFF. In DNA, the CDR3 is TGTGCCAGCAGCCAGGGGCCAATTAATGAAAAACTGTTTTTT.

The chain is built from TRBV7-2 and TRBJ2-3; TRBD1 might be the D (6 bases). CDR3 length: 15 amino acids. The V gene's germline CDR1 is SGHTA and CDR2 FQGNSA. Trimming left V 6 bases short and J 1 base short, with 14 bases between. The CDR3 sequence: CASSRPTGRTDTQYF. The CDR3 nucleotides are TGTGCCAGCAGTCGTCCGACAGGCCGCACAGATACGCAGTATTTT. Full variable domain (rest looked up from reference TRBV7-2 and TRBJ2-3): GAGVSQSPSNKVTEKGKDVELRCDPISGHTALYWYRQSLGQGLEFLIYFQGNSAPDKSGLPSDRFSAERTGGSVSTLTIQRTQQEDSAVYLCASSRPTGRTDTQYFGPGTRLTVL.

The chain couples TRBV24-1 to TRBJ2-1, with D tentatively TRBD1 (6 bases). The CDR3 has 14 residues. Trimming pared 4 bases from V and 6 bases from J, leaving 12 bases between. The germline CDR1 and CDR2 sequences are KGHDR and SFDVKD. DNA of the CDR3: TGTGCCACCAGTGACGACAGGAATATCAATGAGCAGTTCTTC. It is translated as CATSDDRNINEQFF.

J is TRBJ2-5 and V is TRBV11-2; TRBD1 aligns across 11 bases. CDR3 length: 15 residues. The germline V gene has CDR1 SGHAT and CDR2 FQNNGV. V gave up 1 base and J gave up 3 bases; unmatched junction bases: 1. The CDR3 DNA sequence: TGTGCCAGCAGCTTAGGGGGACAGGGGGAAGAGACCCAGTACTTC. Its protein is CASSLGGQGEETQYF. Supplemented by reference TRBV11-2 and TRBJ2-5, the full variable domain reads EAGVAQSPRYKIIEKRQSVAFWCNPISGHATLYWYQQILGQGPKLLIQFQNNGVVDDSQLPKDRFSAERLKGVDSTLKIQPAKLEDSAVYLCASSLGGQGEETQYFGPGTRLLVL.

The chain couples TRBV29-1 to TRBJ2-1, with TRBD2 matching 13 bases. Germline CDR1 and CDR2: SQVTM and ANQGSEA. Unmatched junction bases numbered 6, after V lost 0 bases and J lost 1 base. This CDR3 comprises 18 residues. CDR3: CSVEDQGLAGWSYNEQFF. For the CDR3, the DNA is TGCAGCGTTGAAGATCAGGGACTAGCGGGATGGTCCTACAATGAGCAGTTCTTC.

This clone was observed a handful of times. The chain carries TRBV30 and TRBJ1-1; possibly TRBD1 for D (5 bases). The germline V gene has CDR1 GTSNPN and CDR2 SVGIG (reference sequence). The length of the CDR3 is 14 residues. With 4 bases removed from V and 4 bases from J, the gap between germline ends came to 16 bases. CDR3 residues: CAWTAGGLVTEAFF. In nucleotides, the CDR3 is TGTGCCTGGACCGCGGGGGGGTTGGTCACTGAAGCTTTCTTT.

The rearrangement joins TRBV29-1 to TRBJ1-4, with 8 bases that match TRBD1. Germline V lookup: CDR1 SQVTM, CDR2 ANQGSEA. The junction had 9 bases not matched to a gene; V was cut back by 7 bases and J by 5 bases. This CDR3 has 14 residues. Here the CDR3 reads CSAQGAGWNEKLFF. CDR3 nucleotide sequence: TGCAGCGCTCAGGGGGCAGGGTGGAATGAAAAACTGTTTTTT.

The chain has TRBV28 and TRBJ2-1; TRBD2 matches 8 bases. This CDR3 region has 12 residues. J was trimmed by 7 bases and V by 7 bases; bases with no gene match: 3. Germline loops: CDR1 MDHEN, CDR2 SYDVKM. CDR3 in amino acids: CASTTSGNEQFF. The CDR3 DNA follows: TGTGCCAGCACTACTAGCGGTAATGAGCAGTTCTTC. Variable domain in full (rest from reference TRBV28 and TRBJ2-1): DVKVTQSSRYLVKRTGEKVFLECVQDMDHENMFWYRQDPGLGLRLIYFSYDVKMKEKGDIPEGYSVSREKKERFSLILESASTNQTSMYLCASTTSGNEQFFGPGTRLTVL.

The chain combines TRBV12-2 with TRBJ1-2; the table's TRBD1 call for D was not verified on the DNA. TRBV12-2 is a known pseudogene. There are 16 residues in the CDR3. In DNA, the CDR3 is TGTGCAAGTCGCTTAGCGTCCACAGGGGGAACCTATGGCTACACCTTC. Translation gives CASRLASTGGTYGYTF.

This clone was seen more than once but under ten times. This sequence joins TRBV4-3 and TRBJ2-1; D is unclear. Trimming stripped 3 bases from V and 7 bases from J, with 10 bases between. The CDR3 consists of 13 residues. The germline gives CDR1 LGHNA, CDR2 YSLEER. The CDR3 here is CASSQELRNEQFF. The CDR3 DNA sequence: TGCGCCAGCAGCCAGGAGTTGAGGAATGAGCAGTTCTTC.

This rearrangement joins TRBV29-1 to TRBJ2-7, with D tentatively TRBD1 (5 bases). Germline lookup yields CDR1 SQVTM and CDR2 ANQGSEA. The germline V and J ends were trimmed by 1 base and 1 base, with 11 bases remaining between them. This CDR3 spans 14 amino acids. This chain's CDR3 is CSVEAGTGSYEQYF. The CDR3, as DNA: TGCAGCGTTGAAGCGGGCACAGGTTCCTACGAGCAGTACTTC.

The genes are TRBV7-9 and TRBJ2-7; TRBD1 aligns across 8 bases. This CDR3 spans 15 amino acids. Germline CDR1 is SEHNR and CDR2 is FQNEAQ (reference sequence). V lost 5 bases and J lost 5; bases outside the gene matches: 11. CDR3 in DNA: TGTGCCAGCAGCCCCCGAGACAGGGGCAAGAACGAGCAGTACTTC. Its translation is CASSPRDRGKNEQYF.

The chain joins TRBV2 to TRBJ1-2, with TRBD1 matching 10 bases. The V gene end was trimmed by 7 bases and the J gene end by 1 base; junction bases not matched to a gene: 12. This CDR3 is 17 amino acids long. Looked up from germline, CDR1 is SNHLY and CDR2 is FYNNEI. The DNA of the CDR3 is TGTGCCAGCATCCGACTTCTGGACAGGGGGTATAACTATGGCTACACCTTC. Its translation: CASIRLLDRGYNYGYTF.